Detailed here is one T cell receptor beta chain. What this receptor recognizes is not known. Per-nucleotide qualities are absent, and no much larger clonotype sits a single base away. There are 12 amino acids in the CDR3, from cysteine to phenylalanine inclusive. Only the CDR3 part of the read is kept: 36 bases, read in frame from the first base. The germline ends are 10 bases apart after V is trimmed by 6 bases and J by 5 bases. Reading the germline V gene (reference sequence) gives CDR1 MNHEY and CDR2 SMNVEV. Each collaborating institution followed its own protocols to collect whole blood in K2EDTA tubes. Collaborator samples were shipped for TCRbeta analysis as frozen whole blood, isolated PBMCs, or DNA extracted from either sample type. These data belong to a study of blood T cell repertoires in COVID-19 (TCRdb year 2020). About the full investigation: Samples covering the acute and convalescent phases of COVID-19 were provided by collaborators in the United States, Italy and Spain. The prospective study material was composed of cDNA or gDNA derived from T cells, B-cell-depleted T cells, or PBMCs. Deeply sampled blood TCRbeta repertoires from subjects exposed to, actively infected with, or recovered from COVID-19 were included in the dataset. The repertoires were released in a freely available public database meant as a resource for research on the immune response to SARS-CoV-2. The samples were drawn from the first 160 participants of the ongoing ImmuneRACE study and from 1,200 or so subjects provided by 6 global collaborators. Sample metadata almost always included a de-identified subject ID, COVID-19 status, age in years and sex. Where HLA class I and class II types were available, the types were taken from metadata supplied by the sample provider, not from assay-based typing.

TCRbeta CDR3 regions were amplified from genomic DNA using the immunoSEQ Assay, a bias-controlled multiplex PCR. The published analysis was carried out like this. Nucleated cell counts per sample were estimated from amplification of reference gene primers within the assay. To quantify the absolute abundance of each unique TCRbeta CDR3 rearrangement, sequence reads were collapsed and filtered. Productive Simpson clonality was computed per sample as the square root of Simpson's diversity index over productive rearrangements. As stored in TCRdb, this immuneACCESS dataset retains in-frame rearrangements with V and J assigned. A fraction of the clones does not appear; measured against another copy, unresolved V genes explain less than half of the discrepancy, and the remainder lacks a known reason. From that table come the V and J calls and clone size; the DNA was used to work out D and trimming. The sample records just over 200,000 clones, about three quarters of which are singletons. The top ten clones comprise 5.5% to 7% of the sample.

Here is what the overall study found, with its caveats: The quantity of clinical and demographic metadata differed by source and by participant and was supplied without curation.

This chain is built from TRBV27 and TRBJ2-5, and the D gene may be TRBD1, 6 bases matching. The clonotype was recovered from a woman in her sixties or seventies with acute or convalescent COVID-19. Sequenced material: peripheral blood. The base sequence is TGTGCCAGCAGGGGGGCTCGGGAGACCCAGTACTTC. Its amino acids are CASRGARETQYF.